Each of the 31 T cell receptor beta chains below was sequenced from the same sample in a study of control samples from healthy donors and cancer patients. Method: immunoSEQ multiplex PCR; TCRdb's copy keeps in-frame clones and lacks some. The sample yields 100,000 or so clones, roughly 80% seen once. The sequenced sample was blood. Receptors were obtained from a woman aged 50 to 65 in good health.

The J gene is TRBJ1-6, the V gene TRBV2; weak D call: TRBD1 (6 bases). The V end was cut by 3 bases, the J end by 3 bases, with 15 bases between. Germline CDR1 reads SNHLY; CDR2 reads FYNNEI. This CDR3 is built from 17 residues. The CDR3 region is CASSDVLQGNYNSPLHF. CDR3 coding DNA: TGTGCCAGCAGTGACGTACTACAGGGAAACTATAATTCACCCCTCCACTTT. Using reference TRBV2 and TRBJ1-6 for the parts outside the CDR3, the full variable domain is EPEVTQTPSHQVTQMGQEVILRCVPISNHLYFYWYRQILGQKVEFLVSFYNNEISEKSEIFDDQFSVERPDGSNFTLKIRSTKLEDSAMYFCASSDVLQGNYNSPLHFGNGTRLTVT.

As regards this clone: The same CDR3 is also encoded by other DNA sequences in this sample. The chain links TRBV6-4 to TRBJ2-1, with TRBD2 matching over 7 bases. J gave up 5 bases and V 2 bases, and 15 bases lay outside the gene matches. Germline lookup yields CDR1 MRHNA and CDR2 SNTAGT. The CDR3 consists of 18 residues. The CDR3 bases are TGTGCCAGCAGTGACCCTCCCTCACTGGCGGGGGTTCACAATGAGCAGTTCTTC. It specifies CASSDPPSLAGVHNEQFF.

The chain employs TRBV6-1 and TRBJ1-3; 7 bases fit TRBD1. The germline CDR1 and CDR2 sequences are MNHNS and SASEGT. This CDR3 region has 17 residues. The junction had 9 bases not matched to a gene; V was cut back by 3 bases and J by 1 base. The CDR3 nucleotides are TGTGCCAGCAGTGAGGCACTGACAGGGAGTTCTGGAAACACCATATATTTT. It encodes CASSEALTGSSGNTIYF.

The rearrangement joins TRBV5-1 to TRBJ1-2; possible D gene TRBD1, 6 bases. CDR1 and CDR2 from the germline V gene are SGHRS and YFSETQ. There are 15 residues in the CDR3. Trimming left V 0 bases short and J 0 bases short, with 9 bases between. The CDR3 DNA reads TGCGCCAGCAGCTTGGCCAGGGGAGCTAACTATGGCTACACCTTC. It codes for CASSLARGANYGYTF.

This chain uses TRBV28 with TRBJ2-2, with 8 bases that match TRBD1. V shed 6 bases and J 6 bases; nucleotides not matched to a gene: 9. The CDR3 loop spans 15 amino acids. The germline V gene has CDR1 MDHEN and CDR2 SYDVKM. CDR3 sequence: CASSRQGSRAGELFF. In DNA, the CDR3 is TGTGCCAGCAGCCGACAGGGGAGTAGAGCCGGGGAGCTGTTTTTT. The full variable domain, with the rest looked up from reference TRBV28 and TRBJ2-2, is DVKVTQSSRYLVKRTGEKVFLECVQDMDHENMFWYRQDPGLGLRLIYFSYDVKMKEKGDIPEGYSVSREKKERFSLILESASTNQTSMYLCASSRQGSRAGELFFGEGSRLTVL.

The genes are TRBV7-2 and TRBJ1-6; weak D call: TRBD1 (5 bases). Germline CDR1 SGHTA, CDR2 FQGNSA. Trimming stripped 1 base from V and 9 bases from J, with 16 bases between. The CDR3 is 16 residues long. CDR3 amino acids: CASSLGVGGPASPLHF. DNA of the CDR3: TGTGCCAGCAGCTTAGGTGTCGGGGGTCCGGCTTCACCCCTCCACTTT.

The gene calls are TRBV30 and TRBJ1-2, with D perhaps matching TRBD1 (6 bases). The germline CDR1 and CDR2 sequences are GTSNPN and SVGIG (reference sequence). This CDR3 region has 13 residues. Trimming pared 4 bases from V and 8 bases from J, leaving 17 bases between. Here the CDR3 DNA reads TGTGCCTGGACGGACGGCAGGGGAGGAGGCTACACCTTC. The encoded protein is CAWTDGRGGGYTF.

Note on this clone: One junction end does not reproduce the germline sequence, and a read error may be involved. In the same sample, other DNA sequences code for this CDR3. The chain recombines TRBV27 with TRBJ2-7; D is possibly TRBD1 or TRBD2 (5 bases each). CDR1 is MNHEY, CDR2 SMNVEV, per germline (reference sequence). CDR3 size: 14 residues. The CDR3 region has the DNA TGTGCCAGCAGCTCCCTGGGACCATCCTACGAGCAATACTTC. Protein product: CASSSLGPSYEQYF.

A note on this clone: This specimen includes other DNA sequences encoding the same CDR3. This chain uses TRBV7-2 with TRBJ2-3; no firm D call. Germline-derived CDR1 and CDR2 are SGHTA and FQGNSA. The CDR3 is 14 amino acids. The V and J ends lost 0 bases and 1 base respectively, with 5 bases between them. The CDR3 DNA reads as TGTGCCAGCAGCTTAGCGCCGGGCACAGATACGCAGTATTTT. Its translation: CASSLAPGTDTQYF.

This rearrangement joins TRBV6-5 to TRBJ1-2; D uncertain. V lost 0 bases to trimming and J lost 4 bases, with 6 bases between them. Germline V gene lookup returns CDR1 MNHEY and CDR2 SVGAGI. The CDR3 has 13 residues. CDR3 sequence reads: CASSYSYLYGYTF. The DNA for the CDR3 is TGTGCCAGCAGTTACTCCTACCTCTATGGCTACACCTTC.

V is TRBV7-9 and J is TRBJ1-2; D is perhaps TRBD1 (5 bases). The CDR3 has 14 residues. Per the germline V gene, CDR1 is SEHNR and CDR2 is FQNEAQ (reference sequence). V shed 5 bases and J shed 7 bases, with 17 bases lying between them. CDR3 DNA: TGTGCCAGCAGCCCAAGGTGGGGCGTTGCTGGCTACACCTTC. Translated: CASSPRWGVAGYTF.

This rearrangement joins TRBV6-5 to TRBJ2-3, with D possibly TRBD1 on 8 matching bases. V lost 5 bases to trimming and J lost 3 bases, with 15 bases between them. This CDR3 is 15 amino acids long. Germline V gene data show CDR1 as MNHEY and CDR2 as SVGAGI. The chain's CDR3 is CASSLTGEGTDTQYF. CDR3 in DNA: TGTGCCAGCAGTCTGACAGGGGAGGGTACAGATACGCAGTATTTT.

CDR3 amino acids: CASSQTLAGGPSSTDTQYF. The CDR3 DNA is TGTGCCAGCAGCCAAACACTAGCGGGGGGGCCCTCTAGCACAGATACGCAGTATTTT. The chain links TRBV3-1 (or the pseudogene TRBV3-2) to TRBJ2-3; 13 nucleotides match TRBD2. Looked up from germline, CDR1 is LGHDT and CDR2 is YNNKEL (reference sequence). The length of the CDR3 is 19 residues. With 2 bases clipped from V and 0 bases from J, the junction kept 8 bases outside the gene matches.

The V gene is TRBV30, the J gene TRBJ1-6, with D possibly matching TRBD1 (6 bases). The CDR3 spans 14 residues. V lost 0 bases, J lost 9 bases, and 12 bases lay in between. Germline V gives CDR1 GTSNPN, CDR2 SVGIG (reference sequence). As DNA, the CDR3 is TGTGCCTGGAGTGTACAAGGGGGTGGTTCACCCCTCCACTTT. It specifies CAWSVQGGGSPLHF.

CDR3 region: CASSARGSRTDTQYF. The CDR3 coding sequence is TGTGCCAGTAGTGCACGCGGGTCTCGCACAGATACGCAGTATTTT. The rearrangement links TRBV19 to TRBJ2-3; TRBD2 might be the D (5 bases). Per germline, CDR1 LNHDA and CDR2 SQIVND (reference sequence). Trimming pared 5 bases from V and 1 base from J, leaving 13 bases between. The CDR3 sequence is 15 residues long.

The rearrangement links TRBV12-3 or TRBV12-4 to TRBJ1-1, with 7 bases that match TRBD1. The CDR3 has 13 amino acids. With V trimmed by 1 base and J by 11 bases, 7 bases remained unmatched. Here the CDR3 DNA reads TGTGCCAGCAGTTTAGTTCCAGGGGGAGACGCTTTCTTT. Protein product: CASSLVPGGDAFF.

Points on this clone: The sample carries other DNA sequences with the same CDR3. This chain connects TRBV3-1 (or the pseudogene TRBV3-2) to TRBJ2-3; TRBD2 might be the D (5 bases). The CDR3 runs 16 residues. Trimming removed 0 bases from V and 0 bases from J, with 10 bases in between. The germline CDR1 and CDR2 sequences are LGHDT and YNNKEL (reference sequence). CDR3 sequence: CASSQEPSGSTDTQYF. CDR3 DNA: TGTGCCAGCAGCCAAGAGCCGAGCGGTAGCACAGATACGCAGTATTTT.

This clone was picked up many times. The CDR3 nucleotides are TGTGCCAGCAGCCAAGATGGCACTCTCATCTACGAGCAGTACTTC. Its protein product is CASSQDGTLIYEQYF. The chain has TRBV7-2 and TRBJ2-7; no reliable D call. The CDR3 contains 15 residues. V was cut by 5 bases and J by 3 bases, with 17 bases left in between. The germline CDR1 and CDR2 sequences are SGHTA and FQGNSA.

This sequence joins TRBV9 and TRBJ1-5, with unresolved D. Between the trimmed V and J ends, which lost 3 bases and 3 bases, there was a span of 13 bases. The CDR3 contains 15 residues. Germline V CDR1 and CDR2: SGDLS, YYNGEE. This chain's CDR3 is CASSGIGASNQPQHF. CDR3 DNA: TGTGCCAGCAGCGGGATCGGAGCATCCAATCAGCCCCAGCATTTT.

This chain uses TRBV7-2 with TRBJ2-5, with TRBD1 matching 7 bases. From germline, CDR1 is SGHTA and CDR2 FQGNSA. The V and J ends lost 2 bases and 2 bases, in that order; junction bases with no gene match: 5. The CDR3 has 15 residues. The CDR3 DNA reads as TGTGCCAGCAGCTTATCGGGGACAGCACAAGAGACCCAGTACTTC. Its protein is CASSLSGTAQETQYF.

The rearrangement links TRBV6-5 to TRBJ2-1; D gene unclear. The CDR3 loop spans 13 amino acids. V gave up 2 bases and J gave up 6 bases, with 8 bases separating them. The germline V gene has CDR1 MNHEY and CDR2 SVGAGI. CDR3 loop: CASSYPPSNEQFF. DNA of the CDR3: TGTGCCAGCAGTTACCCCCCATCCAATGAGCAGTTCTTC.

V and J are TRBV19 and TRBJ2-5; 9 positions agree with TRBD1. This CDR3 is 16 amino acids long. From germline, CDR1 is LNHDA and CDR2 SQIVND (reference sequence). Trimming removed 5 bases from V and 5 bases from J; junction bases left unmatched: 12. The CDR3 reads CASSGEVTGTGETQYF. CDR3 nucleotide sequence: TGTGCCAGTAGTGGAGAAGTAACCGGGACAGGGGAGACCCAGTACTTC.

The chain uses TRBV9 and TRBJ2-3; either TRBD1 or TRBD2 may fit D (7 bases each). This CDR3 region has 14 residues. Between the trimmed V and J ends, which lost 0 bases and 9 bases, there was a span of 14 bases. CDR1 is SGDLS and CDR2 is YYNGEE in the germline V gene. The CDR3 loop reads CASSVVEGGGTQYF. CDR3 in DNA: TGTGCCAGCAGCGTAGTTGAGGGAGGGGGCACGCAGTATTTT.

This clone has a single count. J is TRBJ2-1 and V is TRBV7-9; D is ambiguous. V gave up 2 bases and J gave up 7 bases, with 9 bases separating them. The germline gives CDR1 SEHNR, CDR2 FQNEAQ (reference sequence). This CDR3 has 13 amino acids. The CDR3 DNA is TGTGCCAGCAGCTTAATAGGCCGGAATGAGCAGTTCTTC. Its protein is CASSLIGRNEQFF. The full variable domain, rest sourced from reference TRBV7-9 and TRBJ2-1, is DTGVSQNPRHKITKRGQNVTFRCDPISEHNRLYWYRQTLGQGPEFLTYFQNEAQLEKSRLLSDRFSAERPKGSFSTLEIQRTEQGDSAMYLCASSLIGRNEQFFGPGTRLTVL.

V gene TRBV11-2 combines with J gene TRBJ2-5; D is perhaps TRBD2 (7 bases). The CDR3 has 18 residues. Trimming left V 2 bases short and J 5 bases short, with 24 bases between. Germline CDR1 and CDR2: SGHAT and FQNNGV. The CDR3 DNA reads TGTGCCAGCAGCTTATCGACCCCGGGGGGCCCTACTAAGGAGACCCAGTACTTC. Protein product: CASSLSTPGGPTKETQYF.

Here the CDR3 reads CASSIDRGLAGPYNEQFF. DNA for the CDR3: TGTGCCAGTAGTATAGATCGGGGACTAGCGGGACCATACAATGAGCAGTTCTTC. V is TRBV19 and J is TRBJ2-1; 13 bases map to TRBD2. V gave up 0 bases and J gave up 4 bases; unmatched junction bases: 6. This CDR3 spans 18 amino acids. Looked up from germline, CDR1 is LNHDA and CDR2 is SQIVND (reference sequence).

This chain links TRBV5-1 with TRBJ2-3; possible D gene TRBD2, 6 bases. The CDR3 length is 14 residues. The germline CDR1 and CDR2 sequences are SGHRS and YFSETQ. Trimming stripped 4 bases from V and 4 bases from J, with 13 bases between. CDR3 loop: CASSPQTSSDTQYF. DNA of the CDR3: TGCGCCAGCAGCCCCCAGACTAGTTCAGATACGCAGTATTTT.

J is TRBJ1-5 and V is TRBV2; possibly TRBD1 for D (6 bases). The germline V and J ends were trimmed by 4 bases and 6 bases, with 13 bases remaining between them. This CDR3 comprises 14 residues. Germline-derived CDR1 and CDR2 are SNHLY and FYNNEI. The CDR3 DNA sequence: TGTGCCAGCAGTGCTGGGGGCGGAGGTCAGCCCCAGCATTTT. Translated, it gives CASSAGGGGQPQHF.

This rearrangement joins TRBV4-2 to TRBJ1-1; D is undetermined. The germline gives CDR1 LGHNA, CDR2 YNFKEQ. This CDR3 region has 14 residues. The V gene lost 0 bases and the J gene lost 1 base, with 6 bases spanning the gap. CDR3 in amino acids: CASSQDGQNTEAFF. The CDR3 DNA reads TGTGCCAGCAGCCAAGATGGCCAGAACACTGAAGCTTTCTTT.

The J gene is TRBJ1-1, the V gene TRBV5-4, with D uncertain. CDR1 is SGHNT and CDR2 is YYREEE in the germline V gene (reference sequence). CDR3 length: 14 residues. Between the trimmed V and J ends, which lost 2 bases and 1 base, there was a span of 9 bases. In DNA form, the CDR3 reads TGTGCCAGCAGCTTTGAAATCGGGAACACTGAAGCTTTCTTT. Protein sequence: CASSFEIGNTEAFF.

The chain employs TRBV19 and TRBJ2-3, with 11 bases lining up with TRBD2. The germline gives CDR1 LNHDA, CDR2 SQIVND (reference sequence). Germline trimming cut 2 bases from V and 6 bases from J; bases unmatched to any gene: 4. The CDR3 is 15 amino acids. CDR3: CASSITSGGVDTQYF. As DNA, the CDR3 is TGTGCCAGTAGTATAACTAGCGGGGGAGTTGATACGCAGTATTTT.